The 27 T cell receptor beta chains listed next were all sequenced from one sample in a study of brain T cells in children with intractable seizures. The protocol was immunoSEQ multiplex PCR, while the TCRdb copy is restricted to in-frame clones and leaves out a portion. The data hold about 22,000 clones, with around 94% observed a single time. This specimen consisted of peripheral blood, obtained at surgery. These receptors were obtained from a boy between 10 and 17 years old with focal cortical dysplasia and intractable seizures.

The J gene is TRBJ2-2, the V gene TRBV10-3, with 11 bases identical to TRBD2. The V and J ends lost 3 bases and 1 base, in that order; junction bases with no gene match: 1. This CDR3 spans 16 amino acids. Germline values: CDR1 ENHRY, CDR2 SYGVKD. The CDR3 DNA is TGTGCCATCAGTGAAACTAGCGGGGGGAACACCGGGGAGCTGTTTTTT. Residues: CAISETSGGNTGELFF.

The CDR3 sequence is CASRLRGGTSYEQYF. The CDR3 coding sequence is TGTGCCAGTAGGCTGCGGGGGGGAACCTCCTACGAGCAGTACTTC. The J gene is TRBJ2-7, the V gene TRBV19, with 9 positions matching TRBD2. This CDR3 region has 15 residues. CDR1 and CDR2 (germline): LNHDA, SQIVND (reference sequence). Unmatched junction bases numbered 6, after V lost 6 bases and J lost 0 bases.

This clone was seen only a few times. The CDR3 bases are TGTGCCAGCAGCGTGAGCCTGGGACAGCAAGAGACCCAGTACTTC. Protein: CASSVSLGQQETQYF. The chain employs TRBV9 and TRBJ2-5; 7 bases align to TRBD1. The CDR3 consists of 15 residues. J lost 2 bases, V lost 2 bases, and 6 bases had no gene match. The germline V gene encodes CDR1 SGDLS and CDR2 YYNGEE.

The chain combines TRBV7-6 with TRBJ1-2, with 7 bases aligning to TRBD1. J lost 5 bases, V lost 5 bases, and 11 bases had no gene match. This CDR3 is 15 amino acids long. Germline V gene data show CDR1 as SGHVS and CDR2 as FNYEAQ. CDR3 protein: CASSPSPGTEYGYTF. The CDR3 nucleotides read TGTGCCAGCAGCCCCAGCCCTGGGACAGAATATGGCTACACCTTC.

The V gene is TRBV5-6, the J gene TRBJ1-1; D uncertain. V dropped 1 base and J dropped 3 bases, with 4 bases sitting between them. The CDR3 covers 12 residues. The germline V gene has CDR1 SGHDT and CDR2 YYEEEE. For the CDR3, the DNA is TGTGCCAGCAGCTTGACAGACACTGAAGCTTTCTTT. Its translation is CASSLTDTEAFF. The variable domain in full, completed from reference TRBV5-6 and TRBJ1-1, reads DAGVTQSPTHLIKTRGQQVTLRCSPKSGHDTVSWYQQALGQGPQFIFQYYEEEERQRGNFPDRFSGHQFPNYSSELNVNALLLGDSALYLCASSLTDTEAFFGQGTRLTVV.

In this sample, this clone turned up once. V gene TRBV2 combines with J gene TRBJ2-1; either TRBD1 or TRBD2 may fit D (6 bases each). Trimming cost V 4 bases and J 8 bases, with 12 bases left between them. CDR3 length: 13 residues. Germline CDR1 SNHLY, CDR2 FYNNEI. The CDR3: CASSGGPGDEQFF. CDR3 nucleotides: TGTGCCAGCAGTGGGGGGCCGGGGGATGAGCAGTTCTTC. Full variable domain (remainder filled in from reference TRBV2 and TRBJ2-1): EPEVTQTPSHQVTQMGQEVILRCVPISNHLYFYWYRQILGQKVEFLVSFYNNEISEKSEIFDDQFSVERPDGSNFTLKIRSTKLEDSAMYFCASSGGPGDEQFFGPGTRLTVL.

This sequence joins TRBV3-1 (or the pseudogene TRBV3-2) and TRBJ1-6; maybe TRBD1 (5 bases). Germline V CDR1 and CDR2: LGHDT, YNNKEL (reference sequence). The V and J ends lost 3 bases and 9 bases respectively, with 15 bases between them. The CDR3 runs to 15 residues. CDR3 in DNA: TGTGCCAGCAGCCAGCATGGGGGAAGAGGTTCACCCCTCCACTTT. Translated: CASSQHGGRGSPLHF.

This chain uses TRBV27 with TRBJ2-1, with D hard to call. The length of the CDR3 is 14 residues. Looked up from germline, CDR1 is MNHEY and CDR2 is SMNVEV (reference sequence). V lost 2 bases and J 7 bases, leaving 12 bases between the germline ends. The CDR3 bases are TGTGCCAGCAGTTTACAGGAGACGACAAATGAGCAGTTCTTC. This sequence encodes CASSLQETTNEQFF.

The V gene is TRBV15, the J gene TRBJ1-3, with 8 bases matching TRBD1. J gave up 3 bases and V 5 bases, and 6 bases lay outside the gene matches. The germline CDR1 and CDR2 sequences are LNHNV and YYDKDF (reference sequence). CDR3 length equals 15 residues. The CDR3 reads CATSSRTGSGNTIYF. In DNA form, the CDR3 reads TGTGCCACCAGCTCAAGGACAGGGAGTGGAAACACCATATATTTT.

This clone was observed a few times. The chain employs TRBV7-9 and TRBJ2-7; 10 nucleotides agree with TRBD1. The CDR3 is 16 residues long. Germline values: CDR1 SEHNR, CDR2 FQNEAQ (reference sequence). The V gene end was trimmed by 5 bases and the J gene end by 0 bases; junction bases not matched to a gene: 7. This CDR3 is CASSGPGQGSSYEQYF. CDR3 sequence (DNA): TGTGCCAGCAGCGGTCCGGGACAGGGGAGCTCCTACGAGCAGTACTTC. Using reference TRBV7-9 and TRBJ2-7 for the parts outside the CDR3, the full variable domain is DTGVSQNPRHKITKRGQNVTFRCDPISEHNRLYWYRQTLGQGPEFLTYFQNEAQLEKSRLLSDRFSAERPKGSFSTLEIQRTEQGDSAMYLCASSGPGQGSSYEQYFGPGTRLTVT.

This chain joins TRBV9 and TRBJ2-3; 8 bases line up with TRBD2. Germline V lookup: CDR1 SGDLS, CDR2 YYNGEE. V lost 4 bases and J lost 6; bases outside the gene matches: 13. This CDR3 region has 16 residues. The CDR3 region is CASSRSVSGSGDTQYF. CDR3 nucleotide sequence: TGTGCCAGCAGCCGAAGCGTAAGCGGGAGCGGGGATACGCAGTATTTT.

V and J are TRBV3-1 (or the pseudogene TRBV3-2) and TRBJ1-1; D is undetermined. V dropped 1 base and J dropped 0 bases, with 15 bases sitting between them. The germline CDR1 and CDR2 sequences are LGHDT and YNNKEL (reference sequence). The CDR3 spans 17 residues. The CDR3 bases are TGTGCCAGCAGCCAAGGGTCGGCCGGGTTCATGAACACTGAAGCTTTCTTT. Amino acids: CASSQGSAGFMNTEAFF.

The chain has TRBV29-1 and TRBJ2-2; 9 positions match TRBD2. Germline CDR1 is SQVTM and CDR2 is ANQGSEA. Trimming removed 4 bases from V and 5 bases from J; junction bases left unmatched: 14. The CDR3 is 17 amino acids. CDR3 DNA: TGCAGCGTTGCCCCTATGGCGGGAGGGCCGGGGACCGGGGAGCTGTTTTTT. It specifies CSVAPMAGGPGTGELFF.

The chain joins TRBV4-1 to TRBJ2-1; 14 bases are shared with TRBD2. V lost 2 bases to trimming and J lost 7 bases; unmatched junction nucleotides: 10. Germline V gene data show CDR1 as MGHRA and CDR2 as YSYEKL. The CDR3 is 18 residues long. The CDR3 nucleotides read TGCGCCAGCAGCCAACTTGACCTAGGACTAGCGGGAGGTAATGAGCAGTTCTTC. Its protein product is CASSQLDLGLAGGNEQFF.

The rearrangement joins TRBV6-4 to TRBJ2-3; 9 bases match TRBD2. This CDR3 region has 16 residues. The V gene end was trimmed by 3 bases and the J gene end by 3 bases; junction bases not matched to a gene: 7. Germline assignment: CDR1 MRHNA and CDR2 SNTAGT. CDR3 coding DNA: TGTGCCAGCAGTGATCGAAGCGGGGGGCAAACAGATACGCAGTATTTT. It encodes CASSDRSGGQTDTQYF.

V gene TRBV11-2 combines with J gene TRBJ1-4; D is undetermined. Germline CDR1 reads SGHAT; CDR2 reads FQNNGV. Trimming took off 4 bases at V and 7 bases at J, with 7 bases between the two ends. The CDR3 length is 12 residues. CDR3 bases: TGTGCCAGCAGCTCCGGCCCTGAAAAACTGTTTTTT. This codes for CASSSGPEKLFF.

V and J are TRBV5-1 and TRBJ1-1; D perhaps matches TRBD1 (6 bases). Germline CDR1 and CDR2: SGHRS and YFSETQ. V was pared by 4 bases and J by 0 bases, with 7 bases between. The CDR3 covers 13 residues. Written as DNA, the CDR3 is TGCGCCAGCAGCAGGACAGTGAACACTGAAGCTTTCTTT. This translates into CASSRTVNTEAFF.

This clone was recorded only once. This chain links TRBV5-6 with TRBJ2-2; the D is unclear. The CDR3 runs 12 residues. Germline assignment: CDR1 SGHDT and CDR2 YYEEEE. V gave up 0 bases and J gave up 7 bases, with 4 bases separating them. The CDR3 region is CASSLGGGELFF. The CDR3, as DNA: TGTGCCAGCAGCTTGGGGGGCGGGGAGCTGTTTTTT. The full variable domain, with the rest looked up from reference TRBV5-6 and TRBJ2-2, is DAGVTQSPTHLIKTRGQQVTLRCSPKSGHDTVSWYQQALGQGPQFIFQYYEEEERQRGNFPDRFSGHQFPNYSSELNVNALLLGDSALYLCASSLGGGELFFGEGSRLTVL.

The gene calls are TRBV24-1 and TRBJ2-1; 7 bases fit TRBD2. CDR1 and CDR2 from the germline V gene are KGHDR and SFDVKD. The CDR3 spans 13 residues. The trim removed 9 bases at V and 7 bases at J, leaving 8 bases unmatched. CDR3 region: CATQVGGGNEQFF. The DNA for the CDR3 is TGTGCCACCCAGGTGGGGGGAGGGAATGAGCAGTTCTTC.

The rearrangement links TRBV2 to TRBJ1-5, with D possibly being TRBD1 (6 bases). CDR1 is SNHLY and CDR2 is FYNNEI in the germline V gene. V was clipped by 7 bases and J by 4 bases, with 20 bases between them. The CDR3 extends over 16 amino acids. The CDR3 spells CASKLDRSRENQPQHF. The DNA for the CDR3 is TGTGCCAGCAAGTTGGACAGAAGTCGGGAGAATCAGCCCCAGCATTTT.

Here the CDR3 reads CASTSGTEAFF. CDR3 coding DNA: TGTGCCAGCACATCCGGGACTGAAGCTTTCTTT. This chain connects TRBV11-2 to TRBJ1-1; D remains unclear. Trimming left V 7 bases short and J 5 bases short, with 8 bases between. Germline-derived CDR1 and CDR2 are SGHAT and FQNNGV. The CDR3 consists of 11 residues.

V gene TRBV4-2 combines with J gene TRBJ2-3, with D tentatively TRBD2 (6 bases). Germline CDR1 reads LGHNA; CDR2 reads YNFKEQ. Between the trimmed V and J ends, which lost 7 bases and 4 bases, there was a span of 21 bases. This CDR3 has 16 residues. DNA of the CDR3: TGTGCCAGCACCCCGGTAGGGCTTAGCGGCGCAGATACGCAGTATTTT. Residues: CASTPVGLSGADTQYF.

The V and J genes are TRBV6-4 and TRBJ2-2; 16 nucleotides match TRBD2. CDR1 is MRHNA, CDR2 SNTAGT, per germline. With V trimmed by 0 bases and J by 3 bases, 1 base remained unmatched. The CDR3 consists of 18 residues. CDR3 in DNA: TGTGCCAGCAGTGACTCCGGGACTAGCGGGGGGGACACCGGGGAGCTGTTTTTT. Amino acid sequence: CASSDSGTSGGDTGELFF.

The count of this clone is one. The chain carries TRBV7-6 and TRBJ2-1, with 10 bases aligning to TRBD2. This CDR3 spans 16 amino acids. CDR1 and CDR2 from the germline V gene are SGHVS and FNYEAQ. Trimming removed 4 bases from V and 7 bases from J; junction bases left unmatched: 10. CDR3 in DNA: TGTGCCAGCAGCTCTCCCCCCAGCGGGAGGGGGAATGAGCAGTTCTTC. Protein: CASSSPPSGRGNEQFF. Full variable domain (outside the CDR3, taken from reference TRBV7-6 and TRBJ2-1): GAGVSQSPRYKVTKRGQDVALRCDPISGHVSLYWYRQALGQGPEFLTYFNYEAQQDKSGLPNDRFSAERPEGSISTLTIQRTEQRDSAMYRCASSSPPSGRGNEQFFGPGTRLTVL.

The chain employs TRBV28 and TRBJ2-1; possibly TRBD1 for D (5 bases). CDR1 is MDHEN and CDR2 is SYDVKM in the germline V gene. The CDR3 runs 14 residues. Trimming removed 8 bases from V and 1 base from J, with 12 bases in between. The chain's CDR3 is CASVRQRSYNEQFF. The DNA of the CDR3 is TGTGCCAGCGTCCGACAGAGGTCCTACAATGAGCAGTTCTTC.

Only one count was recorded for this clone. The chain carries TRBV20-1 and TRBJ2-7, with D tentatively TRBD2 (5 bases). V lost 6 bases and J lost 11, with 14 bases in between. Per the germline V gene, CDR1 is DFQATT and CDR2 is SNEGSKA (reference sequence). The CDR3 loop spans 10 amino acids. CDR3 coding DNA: TGCAGTGCCCGGACGGCCGGGGAGTACTTC. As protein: CSARTAGEYF.

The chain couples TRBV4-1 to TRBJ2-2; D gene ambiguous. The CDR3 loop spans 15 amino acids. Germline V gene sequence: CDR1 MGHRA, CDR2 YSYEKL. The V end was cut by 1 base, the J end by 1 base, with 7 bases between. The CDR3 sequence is CASSQVGQNTGELFF. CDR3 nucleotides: TGCGCCAGCAGCCAAGTTGGGCAGAACACCGGGGAGCTGTTTTTT.